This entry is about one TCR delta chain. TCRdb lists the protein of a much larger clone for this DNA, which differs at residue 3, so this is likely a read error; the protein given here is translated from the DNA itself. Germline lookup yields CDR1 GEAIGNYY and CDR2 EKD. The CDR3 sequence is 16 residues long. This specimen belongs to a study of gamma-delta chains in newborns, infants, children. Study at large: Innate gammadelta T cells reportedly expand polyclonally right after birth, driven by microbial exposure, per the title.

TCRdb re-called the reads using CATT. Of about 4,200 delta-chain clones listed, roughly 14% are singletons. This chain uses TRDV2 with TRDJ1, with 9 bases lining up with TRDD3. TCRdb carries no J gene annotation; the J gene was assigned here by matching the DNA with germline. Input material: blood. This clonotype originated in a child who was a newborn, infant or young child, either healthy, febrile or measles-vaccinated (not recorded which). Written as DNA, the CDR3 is TGTGCCTGGGACAACCTCGTCTTGGGGGATAAACATAAACTCATCTTT. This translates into CAWDNLVLGDKHKLIF.